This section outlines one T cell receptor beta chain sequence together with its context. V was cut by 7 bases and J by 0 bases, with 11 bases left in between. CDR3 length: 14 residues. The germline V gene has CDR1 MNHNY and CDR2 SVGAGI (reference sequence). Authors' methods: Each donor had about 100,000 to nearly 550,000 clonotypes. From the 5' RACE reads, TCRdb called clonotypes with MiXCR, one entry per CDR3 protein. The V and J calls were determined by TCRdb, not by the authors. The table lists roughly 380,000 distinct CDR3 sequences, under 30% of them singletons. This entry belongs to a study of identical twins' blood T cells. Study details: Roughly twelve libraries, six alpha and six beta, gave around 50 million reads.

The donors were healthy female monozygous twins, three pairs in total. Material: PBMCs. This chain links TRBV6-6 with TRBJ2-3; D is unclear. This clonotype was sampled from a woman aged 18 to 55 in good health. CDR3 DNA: TGTGCCAGCACCCTCGTACGGAGCACAGATACGCAGTATTTT. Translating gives CASTLVRSTDTQYF.